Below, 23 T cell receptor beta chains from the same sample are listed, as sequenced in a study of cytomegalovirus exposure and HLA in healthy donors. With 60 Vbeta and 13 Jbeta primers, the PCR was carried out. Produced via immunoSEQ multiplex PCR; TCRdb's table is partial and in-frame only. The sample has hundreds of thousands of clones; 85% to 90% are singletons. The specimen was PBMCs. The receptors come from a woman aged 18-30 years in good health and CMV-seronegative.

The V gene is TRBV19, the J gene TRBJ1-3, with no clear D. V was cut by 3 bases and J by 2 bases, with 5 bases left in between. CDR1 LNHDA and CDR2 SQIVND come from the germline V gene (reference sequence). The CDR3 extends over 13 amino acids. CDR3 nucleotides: TGTGCCAGTAGTATCAGTACTGGAAACACCATATATTTT. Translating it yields CASSISTGNTIYF. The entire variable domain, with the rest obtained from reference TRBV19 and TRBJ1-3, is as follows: DGGITQSPKYLFRKEGQNVTLSCEQNLNHDAMYWYRQDPGQGLRLIYYSQIVNDFQKGDIAEGYSVSREKKESFPLTVTSAQKNPTAFYLCASSISTGNTIYFGEGSWLTVV.

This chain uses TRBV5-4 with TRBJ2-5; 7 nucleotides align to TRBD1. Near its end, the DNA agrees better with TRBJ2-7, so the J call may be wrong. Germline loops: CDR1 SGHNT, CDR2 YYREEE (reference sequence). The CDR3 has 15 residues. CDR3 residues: CASSFGTEGPYEQYF. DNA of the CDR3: TGTGCCAGCAGCTTTGGGACAGAGGGTCCCTACGAGCAGTACTTC.

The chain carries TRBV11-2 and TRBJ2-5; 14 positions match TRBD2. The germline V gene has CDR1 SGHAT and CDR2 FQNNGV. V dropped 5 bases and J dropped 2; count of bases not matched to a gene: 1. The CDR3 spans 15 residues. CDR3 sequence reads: CASSRTSGGQETQYF. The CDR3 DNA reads TGTGCCAGCAGCAGGACTAGCGGGGGGCAAGAGACCCAGTACTTC.

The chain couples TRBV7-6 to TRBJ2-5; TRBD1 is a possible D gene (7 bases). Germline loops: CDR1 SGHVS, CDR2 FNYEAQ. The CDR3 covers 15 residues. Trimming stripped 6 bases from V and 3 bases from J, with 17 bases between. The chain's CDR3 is CASRDRPGVKETQYF. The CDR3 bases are TGTGCCAGCAGGGACAGGCCGGGGGTAAAAGAGACCCAGTACTTC.

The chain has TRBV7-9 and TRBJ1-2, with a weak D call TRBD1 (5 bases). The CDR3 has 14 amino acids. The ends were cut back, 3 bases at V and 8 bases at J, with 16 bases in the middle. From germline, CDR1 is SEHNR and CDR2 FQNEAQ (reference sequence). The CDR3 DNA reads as TGTGCCAGCAGCTTTCCAGGGCCTAACAGGGGCTACACCTTC. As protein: CASSFPGPNRGYTF.

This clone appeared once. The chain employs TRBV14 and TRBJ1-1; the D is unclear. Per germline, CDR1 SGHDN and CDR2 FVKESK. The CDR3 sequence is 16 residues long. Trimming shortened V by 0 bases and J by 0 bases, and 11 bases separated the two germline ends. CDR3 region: CASSQDVQRMNTEAFF. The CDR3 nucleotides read TGTGCCAGCAGCCAAGATGTCCAGCGCATGAACACTGAAGCTTTCTTT. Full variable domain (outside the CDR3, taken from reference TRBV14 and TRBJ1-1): EAGVTQFPSHSVIEKGQTVTLRCDPISGHDNLYWYRRVMGKEIKFLLHFVKESKQDESGMPNNRFLAERTGGTYSTLKVQPAELEDSGVYFCASSQDVQRMNTEAFFGQGTRLTVV.

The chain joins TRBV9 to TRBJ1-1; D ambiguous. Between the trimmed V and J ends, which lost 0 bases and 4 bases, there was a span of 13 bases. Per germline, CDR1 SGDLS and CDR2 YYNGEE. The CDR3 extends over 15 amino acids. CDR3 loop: CASSVAADTTTEAFF. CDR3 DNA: TGTGCCAGCAGCGTAGCGGCAGACACCACCACTGAAGCTTTCTTT.

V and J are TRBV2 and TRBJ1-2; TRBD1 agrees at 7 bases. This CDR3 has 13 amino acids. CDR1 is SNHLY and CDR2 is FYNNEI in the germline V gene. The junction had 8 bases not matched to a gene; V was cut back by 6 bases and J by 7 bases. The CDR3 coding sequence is TGTGCCAGCAGCAGGGGGGCAGGGCTTGGCTACACCTTC. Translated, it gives CASSRGAGLGYTF.

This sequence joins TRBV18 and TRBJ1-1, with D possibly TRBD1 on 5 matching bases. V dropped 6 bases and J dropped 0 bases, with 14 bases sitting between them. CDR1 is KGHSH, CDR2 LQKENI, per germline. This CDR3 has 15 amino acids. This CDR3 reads CASSRAGSLNTEAFF. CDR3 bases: TGTGCCAGCTCCAGGGCCGGCAGCCTGAACACTGAAGCTTTCTTT.

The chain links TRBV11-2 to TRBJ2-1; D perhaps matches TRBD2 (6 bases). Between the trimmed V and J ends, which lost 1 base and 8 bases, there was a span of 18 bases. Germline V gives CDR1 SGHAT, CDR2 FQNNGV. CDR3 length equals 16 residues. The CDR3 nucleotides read TGTGCCAGCAGCTTAGCGGGGTTTGGGCGGGACCATGAGCAGTTCTTC. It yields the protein CASSLAGFGRDHEQFF.

CDR3 amino acids: CASSFNRGPNYEQYF. DNA for the CDR3: TGTGCCAGCAGCTTTAACAGGGGACCGAACTACGAGCAGTACTTC. This chain uses TRBV7-9 with TRBJ2-7, with 7 nucleotides matching TRBD1. Germline CDR1 and CDR2: SEHNR and FQNEAQ (reference sequence). The CDR3 has 15 residues. J gave up 3 bases and V 3 bases, and 8 bases lay outside the gene matches.

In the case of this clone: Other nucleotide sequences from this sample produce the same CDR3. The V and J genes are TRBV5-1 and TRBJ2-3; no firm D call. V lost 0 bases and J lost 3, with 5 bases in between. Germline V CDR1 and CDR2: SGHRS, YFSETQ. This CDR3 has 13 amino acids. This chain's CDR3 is CASSLVGTDTQYF. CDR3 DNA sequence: TGCGCCAGCAGCTTGGTCGGTACAGATACGCAGTATTTT.

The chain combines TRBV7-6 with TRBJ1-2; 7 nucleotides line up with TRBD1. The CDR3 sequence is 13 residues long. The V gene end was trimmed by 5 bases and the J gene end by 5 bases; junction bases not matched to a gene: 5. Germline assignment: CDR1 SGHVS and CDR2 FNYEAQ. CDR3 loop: CASSETTGYGYTF. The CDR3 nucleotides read TGTGCCAGCAGCGAAACGACAGGGTATGGCTACACCTTC.

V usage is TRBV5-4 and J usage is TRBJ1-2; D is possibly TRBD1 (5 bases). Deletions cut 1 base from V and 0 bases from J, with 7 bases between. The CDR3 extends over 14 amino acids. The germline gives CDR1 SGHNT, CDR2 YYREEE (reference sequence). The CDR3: CASSLQGANYGYTF. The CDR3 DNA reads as TGTGCCAGCAGCTTGCAGGGTGCTAACTATGGCTACACCTTC.

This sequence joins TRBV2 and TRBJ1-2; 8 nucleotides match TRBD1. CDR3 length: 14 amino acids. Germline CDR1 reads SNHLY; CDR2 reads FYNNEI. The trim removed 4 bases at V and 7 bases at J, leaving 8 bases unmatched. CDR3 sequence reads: CASSAVQGASGYTF. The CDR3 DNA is TGTGCCAGCAGTGCGGTTCAGGGGGCTAGTGGCTACACCTTC.

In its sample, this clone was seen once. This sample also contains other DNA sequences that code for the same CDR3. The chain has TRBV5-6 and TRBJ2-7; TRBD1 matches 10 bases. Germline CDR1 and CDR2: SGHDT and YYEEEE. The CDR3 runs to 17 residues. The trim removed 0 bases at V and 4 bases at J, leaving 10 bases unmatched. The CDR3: CASSLVGQGVLGYEQYF. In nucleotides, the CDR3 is TGTGCCAGCAGCTTGGTAGGACAGGGGGTTCTCGGGTACGAGCAGTACTTC.

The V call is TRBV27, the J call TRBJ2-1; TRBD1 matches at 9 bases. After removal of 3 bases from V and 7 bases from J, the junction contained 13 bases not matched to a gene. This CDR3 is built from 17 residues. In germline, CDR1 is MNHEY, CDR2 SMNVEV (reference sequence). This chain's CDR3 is CASSFESHRGRLNEQFF. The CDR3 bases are TGTGCCAGCAGTTTTGAGTCCCACAGGGGGCGACTAAATGAGCAGTTCTTC.

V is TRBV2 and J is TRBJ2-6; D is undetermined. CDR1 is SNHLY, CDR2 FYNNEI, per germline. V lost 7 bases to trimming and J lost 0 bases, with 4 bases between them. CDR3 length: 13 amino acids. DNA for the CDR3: TGTGCCAGCACAATCTCTGGGGCCAACGTCCTGACTTTC. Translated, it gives CASTISGANVLTF.

Here the CDR3 reads CASSLGQANNSPLHF. Here the CDR3 DNA reads TGTGCCAGTAGTCTTGGACAGGCTAATAATTCACCCCTCCACTTT. The rearrangement joins TRBV19 to TRBJ1-6; TRBD1 matches at 7 bases. CDR1 and CDR2 from the germline V gene are LNHDA and SQIVND (reference sequence). The CDR3 consists of 15 residues. The V gene end was trimmed by 5 bases and the J gene end by 5 bases; junction bases not matched to a gene: 6.

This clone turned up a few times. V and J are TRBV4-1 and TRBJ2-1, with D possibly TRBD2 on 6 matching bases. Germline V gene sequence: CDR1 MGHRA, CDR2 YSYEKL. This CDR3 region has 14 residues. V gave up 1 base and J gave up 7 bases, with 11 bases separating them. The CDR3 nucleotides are TGCGCCAGCAGCCAAGCACGCGGAGGGAATGAGCAGTTCTTC. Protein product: CASSQARGGNEQFF.

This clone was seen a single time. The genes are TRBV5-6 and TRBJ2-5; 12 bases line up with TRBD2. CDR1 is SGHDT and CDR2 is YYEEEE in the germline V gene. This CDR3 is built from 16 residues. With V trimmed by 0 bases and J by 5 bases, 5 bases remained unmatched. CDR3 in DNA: TGTGCCAGCAGCTTGGCTAGCGGGGGGGCCCGGGAGACCCAGTACTTC. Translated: CASSLASGGARETQYF. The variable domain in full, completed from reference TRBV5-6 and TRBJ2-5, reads DAGVTQSPTHLIKTRGQQVTLRCSPKSGHDTVSWYQQALGQGPQFIFQYYEEEERQRGNFPDRFSGHQFPNYSSELNVNALLLGDSALYLCASSLASGGARETQYFGPGTRLLVL.

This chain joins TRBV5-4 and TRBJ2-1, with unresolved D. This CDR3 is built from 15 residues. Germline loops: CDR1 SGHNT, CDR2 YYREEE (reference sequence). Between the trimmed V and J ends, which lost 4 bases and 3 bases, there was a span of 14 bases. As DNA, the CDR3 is TGTGCCAGCAGCCCCTTCCACAATTTCTACAATGAGCAGTTCTTC. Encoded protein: CASSPFHNFYNEQFF. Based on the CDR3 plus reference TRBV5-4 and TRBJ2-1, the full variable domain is ETGVTQSPTHLIKTRGQQVTLRCSSQSGHNTVSWYQQALGQGPQFIFQYYREEENGRGNFPPRFSGLQFPNYSSELNVNALELDDSALYLCASSPFHNFYNEQFFGPGTRLTVL.

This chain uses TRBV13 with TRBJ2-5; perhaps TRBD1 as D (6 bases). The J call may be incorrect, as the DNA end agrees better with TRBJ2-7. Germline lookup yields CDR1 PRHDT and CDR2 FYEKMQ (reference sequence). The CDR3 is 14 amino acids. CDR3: CASSLDRATYEQYF. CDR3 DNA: TGTGCCAGCAGCTTAGACAGGGCCACCTACGAGCAGTACTTC.